This section outlines one TCR beta chain sequence together with its context. A junction boundary mismatches the germline segment, possibly from a read error. This record comes from a study of tumor T cells in aggressive B-cell lymphoma. Assay used: immunoSEQ multiplex PCR; TCRdb lists only in-frame clones, some missing. The data contain under 6,500 clones, roughly 94% of them seen just once; the ten biggest clones take up 3% to 4.5%. The CDR3 consists of 14 residues. Germline lookup yields CDR1 SQVTM and CDR2 ANQGSEA. The TCR originated in an adult with diffuse large B cell lymphoma. Sample: tumor tissue. The chain uses TRBV29-1 and TRBJ1-4; 8 nucleotides line up with TRBD1. The CDR3 nucleotides are TGCAGCGTAGGTGGGACAGGCTCCGGTGAAAAATTGTTTTTT. As protein: CSVGGTGSGEKLFF.